Following are 5 T cell receptor beta chains from one sample sequenced in a study of early T cells in non-severe SARS-CoV-2 infection. TCRdb passed the 5' RACE reads through MiXCR, listing each CDR3 protein once. The sample includes tens of thousands of distinct CDR3 sequences, less than 15% of them seen just once. Here the sequenced sample was whole blood, taken at baseline. These TCRs come from an adult who was a healthcare worker with PCR-confirmed SARS-CoV-2 infection or an uninfected control (not recorded which).

The chain combines TRBV5-4 with TRBJ2-7; D unclear. The CDR3 runs to 13 residues. Trimming shortened V by 0 bases and J by 4 bases, and 8 bases separated the two germline ends. CDR1 is SGHNT and CDR2 is YYREEE in the germline V gene (reference sequence). CDR3 amino acids: CASSLVGRYEQYF. The CDR3 nucleotides read TGTGCCAGCAGCTTGGTTGGGCGGTACGAGCAGTACTTC. Full variable domain (missing parts from reference TRBV5-4 and TRBJ2-7): ETGVTQSPTHLIKTRGQQVTLRCSSQSGHNTVSWYQQALGQGPQFIFQYYREEENGRGNFPPRFSGLQFPNYSSELNVNALELDDSALYLCASSLVGRYEQYFGPGTRLTVT.

There are many counts of this clonotype. The genes are TRBV2 and TRBJ2-7, with D possibly matching TRBD2 (5 bases). The germline V and J ends were trimmed by 5 bases and 6 bases, with 26 bases remaining between them. The CDR3 has 17 residues. Germline CDR1 reads SNHLY; CDR2 reads FYNNEI. The DNA for the CDR3 is TGTGCCAGCAGTCACTTCCCCATAGTGGAGGAGGTTAGCGAGCAGTACTTC. Translating gives CASSHFPIVEEVSEQYF. Based on the CDR3 plus reference TRBV2 and TRBJ2-7, the full variable domain is EPEVTQTPSHQVTQMGQEVILRCVPISNHLYFYWYRQILGQKVEFLVSFYNNEISEKSEIFDDQFSVERPDGSNFTLKIRSTKLEDSAMYFCASSHFPIVEEVSEQYFGPGTRLTVT.

V is TRBV9 and J is TRBJ2-3; the D is unclear. The CDR3 is 12 residues long. Germline-derived CDR1 and CDR2 are SGDLS and YYNGEE. The V gene lost 4 bases and the J gene lost 4 bases, with 7 bases spanning the gap. The DNA for the CDR3 is TGTGCCAGCAGCACCCAGCCAGATACGCAGTATTTT. It codes for CASSTQPDTQYF.

A few counts support this clonotype. V and J are TRBV3-1 and TRBJ2-7; no clear D gene. The CDR3 extends over 11 amino acids. V lost 1 base to trimming and J lost 5 bases, with 3 bases between them. The germline gives CDR1 LGHDT, CDR2 YNNKEL (reference sequence). CDR3 in DNA: TGTGCCAGCAGCCAAGGCCACGAGCAGTACTTC. Protein sequence: CASSQGHEQYF.

V gene TRBV20-1 combines with J gene TRBJ2-3; D remains ambiguous. This CDR3 has 11 residues. Trimming left V 1 base short and J 11 bases short, with 10 bases between. Looked up from germline, CDR1 is DFQATT and CDR2 is SNEGSKA (reference sequence). This CDR3 reads CSARGTSGQYF. In DNA form, the CDR3 reads TGCAGTGCTAGAGGGACCTCTGGGCAGTATTTT.